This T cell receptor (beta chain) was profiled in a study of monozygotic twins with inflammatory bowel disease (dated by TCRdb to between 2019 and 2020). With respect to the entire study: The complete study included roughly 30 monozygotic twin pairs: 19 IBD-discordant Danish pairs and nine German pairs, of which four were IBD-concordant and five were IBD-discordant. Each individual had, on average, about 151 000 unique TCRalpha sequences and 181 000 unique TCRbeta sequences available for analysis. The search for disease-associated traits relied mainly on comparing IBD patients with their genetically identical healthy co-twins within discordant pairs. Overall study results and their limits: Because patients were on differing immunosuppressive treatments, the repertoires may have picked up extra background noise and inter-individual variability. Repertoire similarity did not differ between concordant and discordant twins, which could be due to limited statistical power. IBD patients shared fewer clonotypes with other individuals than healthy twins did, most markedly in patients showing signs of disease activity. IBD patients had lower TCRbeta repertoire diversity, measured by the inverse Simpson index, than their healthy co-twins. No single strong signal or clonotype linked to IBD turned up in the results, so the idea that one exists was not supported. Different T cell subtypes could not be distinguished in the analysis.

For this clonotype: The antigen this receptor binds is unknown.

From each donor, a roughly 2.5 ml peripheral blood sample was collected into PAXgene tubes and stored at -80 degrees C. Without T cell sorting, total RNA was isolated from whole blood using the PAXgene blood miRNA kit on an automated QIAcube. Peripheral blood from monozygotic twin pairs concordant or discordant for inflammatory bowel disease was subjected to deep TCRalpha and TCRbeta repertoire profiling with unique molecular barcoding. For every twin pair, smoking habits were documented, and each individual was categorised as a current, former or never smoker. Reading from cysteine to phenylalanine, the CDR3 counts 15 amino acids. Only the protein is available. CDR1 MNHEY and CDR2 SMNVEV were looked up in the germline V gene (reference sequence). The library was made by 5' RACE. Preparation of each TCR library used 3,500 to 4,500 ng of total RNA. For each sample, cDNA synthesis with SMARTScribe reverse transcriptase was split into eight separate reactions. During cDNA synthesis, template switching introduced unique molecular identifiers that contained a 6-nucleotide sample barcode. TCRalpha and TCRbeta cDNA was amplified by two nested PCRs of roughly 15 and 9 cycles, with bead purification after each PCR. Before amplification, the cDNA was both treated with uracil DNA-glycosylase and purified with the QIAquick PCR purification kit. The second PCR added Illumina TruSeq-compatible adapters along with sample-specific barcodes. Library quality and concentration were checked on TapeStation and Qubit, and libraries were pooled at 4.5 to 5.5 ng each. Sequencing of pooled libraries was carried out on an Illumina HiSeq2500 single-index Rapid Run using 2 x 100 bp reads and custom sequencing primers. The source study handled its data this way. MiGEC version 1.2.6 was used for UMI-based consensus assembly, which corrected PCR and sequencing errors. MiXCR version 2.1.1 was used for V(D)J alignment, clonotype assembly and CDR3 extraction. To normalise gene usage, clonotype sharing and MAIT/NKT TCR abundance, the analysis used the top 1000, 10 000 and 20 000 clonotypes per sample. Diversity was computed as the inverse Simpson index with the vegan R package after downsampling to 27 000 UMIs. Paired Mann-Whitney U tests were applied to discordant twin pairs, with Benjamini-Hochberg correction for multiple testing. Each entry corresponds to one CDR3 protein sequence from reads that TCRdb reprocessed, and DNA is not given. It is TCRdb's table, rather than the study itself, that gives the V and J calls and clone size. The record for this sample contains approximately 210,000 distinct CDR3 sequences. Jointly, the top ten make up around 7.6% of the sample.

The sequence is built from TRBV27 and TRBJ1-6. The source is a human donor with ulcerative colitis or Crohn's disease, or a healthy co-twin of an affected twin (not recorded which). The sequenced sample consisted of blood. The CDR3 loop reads CASSLAGRADSPLHF.